The 21 T cell receptor beta chains listed next were all sequenced from one sample in a study of glioma-infiltrating T cells. Amplification of TCR alpha and beta CDR3 regions from RNA used iRepertoire nested multiplex PCR. One entry per CDR3 protein, called by TCRdb with MiXCR from the multiplex PCR reads. Among 35,000 to 45,000 distinct CDR3 sequences listed, 20% to 25% were seen once. The sequenced material came from glioma tissue, nonneoplastic brain tissue, or PBMCs (not recorded which). Receptor source: a human donor with low-grade glioma or glioblastoma, undergoing nonglioma brain surgery, or in good health (not recorded which).

In this sample, this clonotype turned up a few times. The rearrangement links TRBV29-1 to TRBJ2-7; D gene unclear. Trimming removed 7 bases from V and 0 bases from J, with 7 bases in between. Germline CDR1 is SQVTM and CDR2 is ANQGSEA. The CDR3 spans 11 residues. DNA for the CDR3: TGCAGCGCACGCGTCTCCTACGAGCAGTACTTC. This codes for CSARVSYEQYF.

This clonotype occurred many times. This CDR3 is CASSHDTSGNTIYF. As DNA, the CDR3 is TGTGCCAGCAGCCACGATACCTCTGGAAACACCATATATTTT. This chain connects TRBV6-1 to TRBJ1-3; D is ambiguous. The CDR3 is 14 amino acids. In germline, CDR1 is MNHNS, CDR2 SASEGT. Trimming stripped 6 bases from V and 0 bases from J, with 9 bases between.

This clonotype appeared many times. The chain is built from TRBV7-9 and TRBJ2-7, with 12 nucleotides matching TRBD1. Per the germline V gene, CDR1 is SEHNR and CDR2 is FQNEAQ (reference sequence). The CDR3 is 17 residues long. J was trimmed by 7 bases and V by 5 bases; bases with no gene match: 15. The CDR3 region is CASSPGIGTGGGAEQYF. DNA of the CDR3: TGTGCCAGCAGCCCTGGGATAGGGACAGGGGGCGGGGCGGAGCAGTACTTC.

The sample holds many counts of this clonotype. The chain is built from TRBV29-1 and TRBJ2-7; D gene unclear. CDR3 length equals 11 residues. The germline gives CDR1 SQVTM, CDR2 ANQGSEA. V was trimmed by 2 bases and J by 3 bases, leaving 5 bases between them. The CDR3 DNA reads TGCAGCGTTGAACTGGGCTACGAGCAGTACTTC. Protein product: CSVELGYEQYF.

This clonotype was seen ten or more times. The rearrangement links TRBV28 to TRBJ2-5; a weak D match, TRBD1 (6 bases). The CDR3 sequence is 13 residues long. Germline CDR1 MDHEN, CDR2 SYDVKM. Trimming left V 6 bases short and J 7 bases short, with 15 bases between. CDR3 region: CASRIQGTGTQYF. CDR3 DNA: TGTGCCAGCAGAATACAGGGTACGGGGACCCAGTACTTC.

This clonotype was counted at least ten times. The gene calls are TRBV25-1 and TRBJ1-5; possible D gene TRBD1, 6 bases. Germline V gene sequence: CDR1 MGHDK, CDR2 SYGVNS. The CDR3 loop spans 17 amino acids. Deletions cut 5 bases from V and 1 base from J, with 18 bases between. Here the CDR3 DNA reads TGTGCCAGCAGTTCCGGGCGGGGGCAATGGAGCAATCAGCCCCAGCATTTT. It translates to CASSSGRGQWSNQPQHF.

This clonotype came up many times. This rearrangement joins TRBV28 to TRBJ1-5, with a possible D match to TRBD1 (6 bases). Per the germline V gene, CDR1 is MDHEN and CDR2 is SYDVKM. The germline V and J ends were trimmed by 7 bases and 4 bases, with 17 bases remaining between them. This CDR3 contains 15 residues. The CDR3 reads CASTVTGRGNQPQHF. The CDR3 coding sequence is TGTGCCAGCACCGTAACCGGCAGGGGTAATCAGCCCCAGCATTTT.

This clonotype was detected ten times or more. The DNA of the CDR3 is TGCAGTGCTATCACCCGGGGGCGGGACACCTTC. Amino acid sequence: CSAITRGRDTF. V and J are TRBV20-1 and TRBJ1-2; a possible D gene is TRBD1 (6 bases). The CDR3 spans 11 residues. The germline V gene encodes CDR1 DFQATT and CDR2 SNEGSKA (reference sequence). The V and J ends lost 4 bases and 12 bases respectively, with 15 bases between them.

This clonotype has a count of ten or more. This sequence joins TRBV20-1 and TRBJ1-5; D is possibly TRBD1 (5 bases). Trimming took 4 bases from V and 10 from J, leaving 20 bases between them. Germline assignment: CDR1 DFQATT and CDR2 SNEGSKA (reference sequence). This CDR3 has 14 residues. The CDR3 is CSAIPVGGGKPQHF. DNA of the CDR3: TGCAGTGCTATTCCGGTTGGGGGGGGTAAACCCCAGCATTTT.

This clonotype was seen at least ten times. The rearrangement uses TRBV20-1 and TRBJ1-1; D gene uncertain. This CDR3 contains 14 residues. Looked up from germline, CDR1 is DFQATT and CDR2 is SNEGSKA (reference sequence). The V gene lost 3 bases and the J gene lost 0 bases, with 11 bases spanning the gap. This CDR3 reads CSARVHSVNTEAFF. CDR3 DNA sequence: TGCAGTGCTAGGGTACACTCTGTGAACACTGAAGCTTTCTTT.

There are many counts of this clonotype. The chain links TRBV28 to TRBJ2-1; TRBD1 matches at 11 bases. The CDR3 sequence is 14 residues long. The trim removed 4 bases at V and 7 bases at J, leaving 3 bases unmatched. Germline CDR1 and CDR2: MDHEN and SYDVKM. Here the CDR3 reads CASSSGQGGNEQFF. DNA for the CDR3: TGTGCCAGCAGTTCGGGACAGGGGGGGAATGAGCAGTTCTTC.

This clonotype has a count of ten or more. The DNA for the CDR3 is TGCGCCAGCAGCCAAGATTCGTGGACAGAAGCCCACGAGCAGTACTTC. Translating gives CASSQDSWTEAHEQYF. The chain employs TRBV4-1 and TRBJ2-7; tentative D call: TRBD1 (6 bases). V lost 0 bases and J lost 5, with 17 bases in between. The CDR3 has 16 residues. Looked up from germline, CDR1 is MGHRA and CDR2 is YSYEKL.

With respect to this clonotype: A much larger clone lies a single base off, so this may be a read error. J is TRBJ2-3 and V is TRBV11-1; 7 bases are shared with TRBD1. V lost 3 bases to trimming and J lost 6 bases; unmatched junction nucleotides: 3. The germline V gene has CDR1 SGHAT and CDR2 FQDESV (reference sequence). CDR3 length equals 13 residues. DNA of the CDR3: TGTGCCAGCAGCTTGCGCAGGGGGGATACGCAGTATTTT. Its translation is CASSLRRGDTQYF. Full variable domain (rest looked up from reference TRBV11-1 and TRBJ2-3): EAEVAQSPRYKITEKSQAVAFWCDPISGHATLYWYRQILGQGPELLVQFQDESVVDDSQLPKDRFSAERLKGVDSTLKIQPAELGDSAMYLCASSLRRGDTQYFGPGTRLTVL.

This clonotype qualifies as medium-sized. This chain joins TRBV20-1 and TRBJ1-5; possible D gene TRBD1, 5 bases. Between the trimmed V and J ends, which lost 1 base and 4 bases, there was a span of 11 bases. CDR1 and CDR2 (germline): DFQATT, SNEGSKA (reference sequence). The CDR3 loop spans 14 amino acids. CDR3 nucleotides: TGCAGTGCTAGAGCTGCAGGGCGGAATCAGCCCCAGCATTTT. This gives the protein CSARAAGRNQPQHF.

Ten or more counts support this clonotype. The chain joins TRBV5-4 to TRBJ1-2; D is ambiguous. The germline V and J ends were trimmed by 4 bases and 0 bases, with 10 bases remaining between them. Looked up from germline, CDR1 is SGHNT and CDR2 is YYREEE (reference sequence). CDR3 length: 14 amino acids. The CDR3 is CASSPGLTNYGYTF. The CDR3 coding sequence is TGTGCCAGCAGCCCCGGACTGACTAACTATGGCTACACCTTC. The whole variable domain, remainder taken from reference TRBV5-4 and TRBJ1-2, is ETGVTQSPTHLIKTRGQQVTLRCSSQSGHNTVSWYQQALGQGPQFIFQYYREEENGRGNFPPRFSGLQFPNYSSELNVNALELDDSALYLCASSPGLTNYGYTFGSGTRLTVV.

This clonotype was recorded at least ten times. The chain recombines TRBV20-1 with TRBJ1-2; D not certain. This CDR3 has 11 residues. Trimming cost V 3 bases and J 7 bases, with 9 bases left between them. In germline, CDR1 is DFQATT, CDR2 SNEGSKA (reference sequence). CDR3 sequence: CSASHSGGYTF. CDR3 bases: TGCAGTGCTAGTCACTCGGGTGGCTACACCTTC.

The rearrangement joins TRBV4-1 to TRBJ2-3, with unresolved D. Germline V lookup: CDR1 MGHRA, CDR2 YSYEKL. The CDR3 is 14 residues long. The V gene lost 0 bases and the J gene lost 0 bases, with 4 bases spanning the gap. CDR3 loop: CASSQDKSTDTQYF. As DNA, the CDR3 is TGCGCCAGCAGCCAAGATAAGAGCACAGATACGCAGTATTTT.

The rearrangement joins TRBV5-4 to TRBJ2-1; 12 positions match TRBD2. The CDR3 consists of 16 residues. The junction had 6 bases not matched to a gene; V was cut back by 1 base and J by 7 bases. Germline V CDR1 and CDR2: SGHNT, YYREEE (reference sequence). The CDR3 region is CASSLWASGGDNEQFF. DNA for the CDR3: TGTGCCAGCAGCTTGTGGGCTAGCGGGGGGGATAATGAGCAGTTCTTC.

This chain joins TRBV28 and TRBJ1-6; TRBD1 aligns across 8 bases. Germline CDR1 MDHEN, CDR2 SYDVKM. This CDR3 is built from 17 residues. The V segment lost 4 bases and the J segment 3 bases; nucleotides outside the gene matches: 8. CDR3 sequence: CASSSTIGQGYNSPLHF. CDR3 coding DNA: TGTGCCAGCAGTTCAACCATCGGACAGGGCTATAATTCACCCCTCCACTTT. Filled out from reference TRBV28 and TRBJ1-6, the complete variable domain reads DVKVTQSSRYLVKRTGEKVFLECVQDMDHENMFWYRQDPGLGLRLIYFSYDVKMKEKGDIPEGYSVSREKKERFSLILESASTNQTSMYLCASSSTIGQGYNSPLHFGNGTRLTVT.

Turning to this clonotype: This likely comes from a read error, as the CDR3 has no conserved phenylalanine or tryptophan at its end. Written as DNA, the CDR3 is TGTGCCAGCAGTTGGGGGGGGACTGAGCAGTACCTC. It yields the protein CASSWGGTEQYL. This chain uses TRBV27 with TRBJ2-7, with 7 bases matching TRBD2. V lost 4 bases and J lost 7; bases outside the gene matches: 4. Germline V gene data show CDR1 as MNHEY and CDR2 as SMNVEV (reference sequence). The CDR3 extends over 12 amino acids.

This clonotype was seen repeatedly, ten times or more. The rearrangement joins TRBV7-3 to TRBJ1-6; no reliable D call. Germline CDR1 and CDR2: SGHTA and FQGTGA. Trimming removed 5 bases at V and 7 bases at J, with 9 bases between. The CDR3 spans 13 residues. The CDR3 sequence is CASSAQQNSPLHF. The CDR3 bases are TGTGCCAGCAGCGCCCAACAGAATTCACCCCTCCACTTT.